One TCR beta chain is described in this entry. V shed 3 bases and J shed 12 bases, with 16 bases lying between them. This CDR3 has 14 residues. Germline CDR1 is SGHDT and CDR2 is YYEEEE. Profiling relied on immunoSEQ multiplex PCR, and the TCRdb table lists in-frame clones only, not all of them. Of approximately 79,000 clones in the sample, around 93% were seen once. Noted time point: peripheral blood 6 weeks after treatment start. Sampling of each patient yielded between 1 and 8 specimens, collected pretreatment and on-treatment. The data derive from a study of PD-L1 blockade in urothelial cancer. The sequencing used PBMCs, collected around atezolizumab (anti-PD-L1) treatment. The rearrangement links TRBV5-6 to TRBJ1-6, with unresolved D. The receptor's source is a woman aged 80 or older with urothelial cancer. In nucleotides, the CDR3 is TGTGCCAGCAGCTCCACCGGCCGTCGGGAACCCCTCCACTTT. Residues: CASSSTGRREPLHF.